The subject of this entry is one T cell receptor beta chain. Germline lookup yields CDR1 MNHEY and CDR2 SMNVEV (reference sequence). V was clipped by 7 bases and J by 4 bases; unmatched bases: 16. CDR3 length: 17 residues. The data are from a study of T cell responses to AZD1222 COVID-19 vaccine. Libraries were prepared by immunoSEQ multiplex PCR; TCRdb keeps only in-frame clonotypes and omits some of them. The table lists roughly 180,000 clones, roughly nine tenths of them singletons, with 3.4% in the top ten. The material sequenced was peripheral blood, taken 28 days after the second AZD1222 dose. The rearrangement uses TRBV27 and TRBJ2-1; 7 nucleotides agree with TRBD2. This receptor was identified in an adult who received the AZD1222 COVID-19 vaccine. The CDR3 DNA reads as TGTGCCAGCAAAGGGAGGGGACTACTTGATGTGTACAATGAGCAGTTCTTC. It encodes CASKGRGLLDVYNEQFF.